The 22 T cell receptor beta chains reported below all come from one sample, sequenced in a study of cytomegalovirus exposure and HLA in healthy donors. Libraries were prepared by immunoSEQ multiplex PCR; TCRdb keeps only in-frame clonotypes and omits some of them. The table lists 200,000 to 300,000 clones, about nine tenths of them singletons, with approximately 3.1% in the top ten. The sample was PBMCs. These receptors were taken from a woman aged 25 to 45 in good health and CMV-seronegative.

The rearrangement joins TRBV9 to TRBJ1-2, with D possibly matching TRBD1 (5 bases). The V gene lost 4 bases and the J gene lost 8 bases, with 21 bases spanning the gap. The CDR3 runs to 15 residues. CDR1 and CDR2 (germline): SGDLS, YYNGEE. For the CDR3, the DNA is TGTGCCAGCAGCTCTCCCCGGGGCAGGGCAGCCGGCTACACCTTC. Amino acids: CASSSPRGRAAGYTF.

The chain has TRBV15 and TRBJ1-5; 8 positions match TRBD1. This CDR3 contains 13 residues. CDR1 and CDR2 (germline): LNHNV, YYDKDF (reference sequence). Trimming at V came to 8 bases and at J to 6 bases, leaving 6 bases not matched to a gene. As DNA, the CDR3 is TGTGCCACCTCGGCAGGGGGCGGTCAGCCCCAGCATTTT. As protein: CATSAGGGQPQHF. The whole variable domain, filled in from reference TRBV15 and TRBJ1-5, reads DAMVIQNPRYQVTQFGKPVTLSCSQTLNHNVMYWYQQKSSQAPKLLFHYYDKDFNNEADTPDNFQSRRPNTSFCFLDIRSPGLGDTAMYLCATSAGGGQPQHFGDGTRLSIL.

The J gene is TRBJ2-7, the V gene TRBV28, with D unresolved. In germline, CDR1 is MDHEN, CDR2 SYDVKM. The CDR3 consists of 15 residues. Trimming shortened V by 5 bases and J by 2 bases, and 16 bases separated the two germline ends. This CDR3 reads CASSPEVPSPYEQYF. Written as DNA, the CDR3 is TGTGCCAGCAGTCCCGAAGTACCTTCCCCCTACGAGCAGTACTTC.

The chain carries TRBV2 and TRBJ2-7; 7 bases line up with TRBD2. This CDR3 contains 11 residues. Looked up from germline, CDR1 is SNHLY and CDR2 is FYNNEI. With V trimmed by 8 bases and J by 6 bases, 4 bases remained unmatched. The CDR3 loop reads CASGRGSEQYF. CDR3 bases: TGTGCCAGCGGGAGGGGTTCCGAGCAGTACTTC. Together with reference TRBV2 and TRBJ2-7, the CDR3 gives the full variable domain: EPEVTQTPSHQVTQMGQEVILRCVPISNHLYFYWYRQILGQKVEFLVSFYNNEISEKSEIFDDQFSVERPDGSNFTLKIRSTKLEDSAMYFCASGRGSEQYFGPGTRLTVT.

The chain joins TRBV5-1 to TRBJ2-7; 9 bases align to TRBD1. Germline CDR1 is SGHRS and CDR2 is YFSETQ. CDR3 length: 14 residues. With V trimmed by 0 bases and J by 4 bases, 2 bases remained unmatched. CDR3 coding DNA: TGCGCCAGCAGCTTGGGGGGACAGGGTTACGAGCAGTACTTC. Amino acids: CASSLGGQGYEQYF.

There are a few counts of this clone. The genes are TRBV2 and TRBJ1-2; TRBD1 aligns across 8 bases. Losses at the gene ends were 0 bases for V and 1 base for J; bases not matched to a gene: 10. CDR1 and CDR2 from the germline V gene are SNHLY and FYNNEI. The CDR3 is 18 amino acids. This chain's CDR3 is CASSEARDRGWVNYGYTF. In nucleotides, the CDR3 is TGTGCCAGCAGTGAAGCGCGCGACAGGGGTTGGGTTAACTATGGCTACACCTTC.

This chain connects TRBV5-4 to TRBJ2-7; 11 nucleotides line up with TRBD1. V was clipped by 4 bases and J by 5 bases; unmatched bases: 8. CDR1 and CDR2 from the germline V gene are SGHNT and YYREEE (reference sequence). The CDR3 has 15 amino acids. The CDR3 sequence: CASSPGRTGGHEQYF. Here the CDR3 DNA reads TGTGCCAGCAGCCCGGGGCGGACAGGGGGCCACGAGCAGTACTTC. The variable domain in full, completed from reference TRBV5-4 and TRBJ2-7, reads ETGVTQSPTHLIKTRGQQVTLRCSSQSGHNTVSWYQQALGQGPQFIFQYYREEENGRGNFPPRFSGLQFPNYSSELNVNALELDDSALYLCASSPGRTGGHEQYFGPGTRLTVT.

The rearrangement joins TRBV29-1 to TRBJ2-7; D tentatively reads TRBD1 or TRBD2 (5 bases each). Trimming cost V 7 bases and J 7 bases, with 17 bases left between them. The CDR3 runs 12 residues. Germline V lookup: CDR1 SQVTM, CDR2 ANQGSEA. CDR3 sequence: CSAGGRGREQYF. CDR3 DNA: TGCAGCGCCGGCGGACGGGGCCGGGAGCAGTACTTC.

This chain uses TRBV4-2 with TRBJ2-3; 8 nucleotides line up with TRBD2. There are 17 residues in the CDR3. Trimming took 0 bases from V and 1 from J; bases not matched to a gene: 6. Germline assignment: CDR1 LGHNA and CDR2 YNFKEQ. The CDR3: CASSQELLAEGTDTQYF. The CDR3 nucleotides are TGTGCCAGCAGCCAAGAATTACTAGCGGAGGGCACAGATACGCAGTATTTT.

This chain connects TRBV29-1 to TRBJ1-3, with D possibly TRBD1 on 5 matching bases. CDR3 length: 13 amino acids. Trimming cost V 5 bases and J 0 bases, with 8 bases left between them. CDR1 is SQVTM, CDR2 ANQGSEA, per germline. The CDR3 loop is CSVTGVSGNTIYF. CDR3 sequence (DNA): TGCAGCGTTACGGGGGTCTCTGGAAACACCATATATTTT.

This chain uses TRBV2 with TRBJ2-7; no reliable D call. The germline V and J ends were trimmed by 1 base and 7 bases, with 14 bases remaining between them. Germline assignment: CDR1 SNHLY and CDR2 FYNNEI. The CDR3 consists of 14 residues. The CDR3 spells CASSEVVSLGEQYF. CDR3 nucleotides: TGTGCCAGCAGTGAAGTGGTTAGTTTAGGGGAGCAGTACTTC.

About this clone: The same CDR3 also results from other DNA sequences found in this sample. This chain uses TRBV4-3 with TRBJ2-1; 7 nucleotides agree with TRBD1. Per germline, CDR1 LGHNA and CDR2 YSLEER. Trimming cost V 4 bases and J 0 bases; bases outside gene matches: 3. The CDR3 is made up of 15 amino acids. The CDR3 sequence: CASSPDRSSYNEQFF. In DNA, the CDR3 is TGCGCCAGCAGCCCGGACAGGAGCTCCTACAATGAGCAGTTCTTC.

The CDR3 coding sequence is TGCGCCAGCAGCCTTACCCAGCAGCTAGCGGGGTACAATGAGCAGTTCTTC. Its translation is CASSLTQQLAGYNEQFF. The rearrangement links TRBV4-3 to TRBJ2-1, with 9 bases that match TRBD2. Unmatched junction bases numbered 11, after V lost 4 bases and J lost 4 bases. The germline CDR1 and CDR2 sequences are LGHNA and YSLEER. The CDR3 extends over 17 amino acids.

V and J are TRBV11-2 and TRBJ2-1, with no clear D. The germline gives CDR1 SGHAT, CDR2 FQNNGV. The V gene lost 0 bases and the J gene lost 8 bases, with 14 bases spanning the gap. The CDR3 length is 15 residues. The CDR3 DNA reads TGTGCCAGCAGCTTAGAATCGTCTTCAAGGGATGAGCAGTTCTTC. It codes for CASSLESSSRDEQFF.

The chain links TRBV4-2 to TRBJ2-5; D unresolved. The CDR3 has 16 amino acids. Trimming took off 6 bases at V and 5 bases at J, with 22 bases between the two ends. The germline V gene has CDR1 LGHNA and CDR2 YNFKEQ. In DNA form, the CDR3 reads TGTGCCAGCAGTCCTTCTGTTGACTGGGCCGTTGAGACCCAGTACTTC. Encoded protein: CASSPSVDWAVETQYF.

V gene TRBV28 combines with J gene TRBJ2-5; D is perhaps TRBD2 (6 bases). Germline loops: CDR1 MDHEN, CDR2 SYDVKM. The CDR3 is 13 residues long. Trimming took off 4 bases at V and 4 bases at J, with 10 bases between the two ends. In DNA, the CDR3 is TGTGCCAGCAGTTGGAGGGCCCGAGAGACCCAGTACTTC. This gives the protein CASSWRARETQYF.

The DNA for the CDR3 is TGTGCCAGCAGCCCGACTAGCGGGATCAGCAATGAGCAGTTCTTC. It codes for CASSPTSGISNEQFF. The rearrangement uses TRBV27 and TRBJ2-1, with 11 bases lining up with TRBD2. The trim removed 6 bases at V and 6 bases at J, leaving 7 bases unmatched. There are 15 residues in the CDR3. From germline, CDR1 is MNHEY and CDR2 SMNVEV (reference sequence).

This chain uses TRBV19 with TRBJ2-7; TRBD2 matches 13 bases. Losses at the gene ends were 5 bases for V and 7 bases for J; bases not matched to a gene: 5. The CDR3 loop spans 14 amino acids. Germline assignment: CDR1 LNHDA and CDR2 SQIVND (reference sequence). This CDR3 reads CASSPGTSGTEQYF. CDR3 DNA: TGTGCCAGTAGTCCCGGGACTAGCGGGACAGAGCAGTACTTC.

In its sample, this clone was seen a few times. This sequence joins TRBV12-5 and TRBJ1-1, with D perhaps matching TRBD1 (6 bases). V lost 1 base to trimming and J lost 1 base, with 13 bases between them. Looked up from germline, CDR1 is LGHNT and CDR2 is FRNRAP. The CDR3 contains 16 residues. CDR3 loop: CASGLGTGGPNTEAFF. DNA for the CDR3: TGTGCTAGTGGTTTGGGGACCGGGGGGCCGAACACTGAAGCTTTCTTT.

This rearrangement joins TRBV11-3 to TRBJ2-7; D call uncertain. V was shortened by 5 bases and J by 0 bases, with 5 bases between the two germline ends. The CDR3 spans 12 residues. The germline gives CDR1 SGHNT, CDR2 YENEEA. CDR3 amino acids: CASSRISYEQYF. For the CDR3, the DNA is TGTGCCAGCAGCCGAATCTCCTACGAGCAGTACTTC.

J is TRBJ2-7 and V is TRBV5-6; maybe TRBD1 (6 bases). V was cut by 0 bases and J by 3 bases, with 7 bases left in between. The length of the CDR3 is 13 residues. The germline V gene encodes CDR1 SGHDT and CDR2 YYEEEE. The CDR3 region is CASSLEDSYEQYF. In DNA form, the CDR3 reads TGTGCCAGCAGCTTGGAGGACAGCTACGAGCAGTACTTC.

V gene TRBV5-4 combines with J gene TRBJ2-7; 9 bases are a match to TRBD1. The CDR3 runs 16 residues. Trimming cost V 4 bases and J 6 bases; bases outside gene matches: 14. Germline assignment: CDR1 SGHNT and CDR2 YYREEE (reference sequence). The CDR3 spells CASSHRGGTGTLEQYF. The CDR3 DNA is TGTGCCAGCAGCCATCGAGGCGGGACAGGGACCCTCGAGCAGTACTTC.